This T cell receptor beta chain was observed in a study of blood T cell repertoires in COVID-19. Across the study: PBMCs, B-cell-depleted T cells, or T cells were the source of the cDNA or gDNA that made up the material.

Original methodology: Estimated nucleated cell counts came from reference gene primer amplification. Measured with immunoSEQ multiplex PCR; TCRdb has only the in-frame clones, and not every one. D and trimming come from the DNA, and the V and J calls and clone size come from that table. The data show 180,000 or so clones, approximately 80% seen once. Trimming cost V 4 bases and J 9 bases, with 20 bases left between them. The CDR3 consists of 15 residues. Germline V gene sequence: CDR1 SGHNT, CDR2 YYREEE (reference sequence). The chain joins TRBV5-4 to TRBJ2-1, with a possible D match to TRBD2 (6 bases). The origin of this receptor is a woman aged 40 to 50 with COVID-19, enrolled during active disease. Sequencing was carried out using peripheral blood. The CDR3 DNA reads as TGTGCCAGCAGCCCTACCGGGTCGGGGGTCGGTGAGCAGTTCTTC. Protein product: CASSPTGSGVGEQFF.